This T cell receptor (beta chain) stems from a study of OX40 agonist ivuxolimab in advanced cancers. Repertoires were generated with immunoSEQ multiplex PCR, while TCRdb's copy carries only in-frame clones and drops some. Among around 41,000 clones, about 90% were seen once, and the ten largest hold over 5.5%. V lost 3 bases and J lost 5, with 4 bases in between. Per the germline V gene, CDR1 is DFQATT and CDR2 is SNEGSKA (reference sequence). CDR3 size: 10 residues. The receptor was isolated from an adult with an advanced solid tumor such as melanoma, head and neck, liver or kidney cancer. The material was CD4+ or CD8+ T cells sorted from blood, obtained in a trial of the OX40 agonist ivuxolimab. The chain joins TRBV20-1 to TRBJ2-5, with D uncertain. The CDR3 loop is CSARKETQYF. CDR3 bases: TGCAGTGCTAGGAAGGAGACCCAGTACTTC.